The 26 T cell receptor beta chains reported below all come from one sample, sequenced in a study of shared clonotypes between healthy human individuals. The table came from immunoSEQ multiplex PCR; TCRdb's copy has only in-frame clones and leaves some out. The profile shows approximately 530,000 clones, about 96% of them singletons. Sequencing used naive CD4+ T cells sorted from blood. The sample's subset: CD45RA+ positively selected. The receptors were sampled from a woman in her twenties or thirties in good health.

V gene TRBV7-9 combines with J gene TRBJ2-7; no firm D call. V was pared by 6 bases and J by 6 bases, with 12 bases between. The CDR3 extends over 12 amino acids. The V gene's germline CDR1 is SEHNR and CDR2 FQNEAQ (reference sequence). In DNA, the CDR3 is TGTGCCAGCAGTATAGTCTCCCGCGAGCAGTACTTC. Encoded protein: CASSIVSREQYF.

This clone came up once. The gene calls are TRBV20-1 and TRBJ1-1; D gene uncertain. The CDR3 runs to 11 residues. Germline CDR1 and CDR2: DFQATT and SNEGSKA (reference sequence). The ends were cut back, 2 bases at V and 5 bases at J, with 6 bases in the middle. The CDR3 nucleotides are TGCAGTGCTAGACCCGGGACTGAAGCTTTCTTT. Amino acids: CSARPGTEAFF.

The J gene is TRBJ2-7, the V gene TRBV19; D might be TRBD2 (5 bases). V was clipped by 3 bases and J by 3 bases, with 18 bases between them. The CDR3 extends over 16 amino acids. Germline V gives CDR1 LNHDA, CDR2 SQIVND (reference sequence). The DNA of the CDR3 is TGTGCCAGTAGTATCGGAGAGGCTAGCAAGGGCTACGAGCAGTACTTC. It is translated as CASSIGEASKGYEQYF.

The chain carries TRBV7-3 and TRBJ2-1; 15 nucleotides line up with TRBD2. J gave up 7 bases and V 5 bases, and 6 bases lay outside the gene matches. Germline CDR1 reads SGHTA; CDR2 reads FQGTGA. The CDR3 is 16 residues long. DNA for the CDR3: TGTGCCAGCAGCAACCAGGGACTAGCGGGAGGAAATGAGCAGTTCTTC. This encodes CASSNQGLAGGNEQFF.

There are a few counts of this clone. The V gene is TRBV4-1, the J gene TRBJ1-2, with TRBD1 matching over 7 bases. The CDR3 consists of 16 residues. J lost 2 bases, V lost 3 bases, and 9 bases had no gene match. Germline CDR1 and CDR2: MGHRA and YSYEKL. The CDR3 region has the DNA TGCGCCAGCAGCCACCCCGTCAGGGGGGAAAACTATGGCTACACCTTC. The encoded protein is CASSHPVRGENYGYTF.

The CDR3, as DNA: TGTGCCAGCACAACTAGCGGGATAAGCGAGCAGTACTTC. This codes for CASTTSGISEQYF. The chain recombines TRBV2 with TRBJ2-7, with TRBD2 matching 10 bases. The CDR3 length is 13 residues. Germline V gene sequence: CDR1 SNHLY, CDR2 FYNNEI. V lost 7 bases to trimming and J lost 6 bases; unmatched junction nucleotides: 6.

The chain links TRBV5-1 to TRBJ2-3; 11 bases are a match to TRBD2. The V segment lost 3 bases and the J segment 2 bases; nucleotides outside the gene matches: 8. Germline lookup yields CDR1 SGHRS and CDR2 YFSETQ. This CDR3 is built from 17 residues. Here the CDR3 DNA reads TGCGCCAGCAGCTATGGACAACTAGCGGGAGTCACAGATACGCAGTATTTT. This encodes CASSYGQLAGVTDTQYF. Looking up the rest from reference TRBV5-1 and TRBJ2-3 gives the full variable domain: KAGVTQTPRYLIKTRGQQVTLSCSPISGHRSVSWYQQTPGQGLQFLFEYFSETQRNKGNFPGRFSGRQFSNSRSEMNVSTLELGDSALYLCASSYGQLAGVTDTQYFGPGTRLTVL.

J is TRBJ1-1 and V is TRBV15; no reliable D call. Germline-derived CDR1 and CDR2 are LNHNV and YYDKDF (reference sequence). The CDR3 runs to 12 residues. V lost 1 base to trimming and J lost 6 bases, with 6 bases between them. Here the CDR3 DNA reads TGTGCCACCAGCAGAGGGGCATCTGAAGCTTTCTTT. Translation gives CATSRGASEAFF.

This clone has only one observation. The rearrangement uses TRBV7-2 and TRBJ2-7; a possible D gene is TRBD2 (5 bases). The CDR3 is made up of 14 amino acids. The germline V gene encodes CDR1 SGHTA and CDR2 FQGNSA. Trimming left V 8 bases short and J 0 bases short, with 14 bases between. The CDR3 loop reads CASRLAMSSYEQYF. CDR3 DNA: TGTGCCAGCCGGTTAGCGATGAGCTCCTACGAGCAGTACTTC.

V gene TRBV5-1 combines with J gene TRBJ2-3; TRBD2 agrees at 9 bases. After removal of 9 bases from V and 0 bases from J, the junction contained 2 bases not matched to a gene. The CDR3 is made up of 13 amino acids. Per the germline V gene, CDR1 is SGHRS and CDR2 is YFSETQ. The CDR3 here is CATSGMSTDTQYF. For the CDR3, the DNA is TGCGCCACTAGCGGGATGAGCACAGATACGCAGTATTTT.

This clone was seen only once. The V and J genes are TRBV27 and TRBJ2-7; no clear D gene. Germline-derived CDR1 and CDR2 are MNHEY and SMNVEV (reference sequence). The CDR3 is made up of 14 amino acids. The V gene lost 3 bases and the J gene lost 0 bases, with 9 bases spanning the gap. CDR3 residues: CASSFKVSSYEQYF. The CDR3 nucleotides are TGTGCCAGCAGTTTTAAGGTTAGCTCCTACGAGCAGTACTTC.

This chain uses TRBV11-2 with TRBJ2-1; the match to TRBD1 covers 9 bases. The CDR3 is made up of 16 amino acids. Germline V CDR1 and CDR2: SGHAT, FQNNGV. Trimming at V came to 6 bases and at J to 7 bases, leaving 13 bases not matched to a gene. This CDR3 reads CASSPDYGTGRNEQFF. Here the CDR3 DNA reads TGTGCCAGCAGTCCCGATTACGGGACAGGGAGGAATGAGCAGTTCTTC.

V and J are TRBV28 and TRBJ2-7; D may be TRBD1 or TRBD2 (6 bases each). The CDR3 has 15 residues. The germline V gene has CDR1 MDHEN and CDR2 SYDVKM. Trimming shortened V by 6 bases and J by 2 bases, and 17 bases separated the two germline ends. CDR3 residues: CASSNTRRGAYEQYF. The CDR3 DNA follows: TGTGCCAGCAGCAACACTAGGAGGGGGGCCTACGAGCAGTACTTC.

The V gene is TRBV5-1, the J gene TRBJ1-4; D is ambiguous. The CDR3 contains 12 residues. Germline lookup yields CDR1 SGHRS and CDR2 YFSETQ. Trimming removed 1 base at V and 4 bases at J, with 2 bases between. For the CDR3, the DNA is TGCGCCAGCAGCTTGTGTAATGAAAAACTGTTTTTT. Its protein is CASSLCNEKLFF.

This chain links TRBV5-8 with TRBJ2-1; 7 nucleotides align to TRBD2. Germline trimming cut 4 bases from V and 3 bases from J; bases unmatched to any gene: 7. There are 15 residues in the CDR3. CDR1 and CDR2 (germline): SGHTS, YDEGEE. CDR3 nucleotide sequence: TGTGCCAGCAGCACACAGCGGGACTACTACAATGAGCAGTTCTTC. This gives the protein CASSTQRDYYNEQFF.

The chain joins TRBV7-9 to TRBJ1-2, with 12 bases identical to TRBD1. V lost 6 bases to trimming and J lost 7 bases; unmatched junction nucleotides: 9. Looked up from germline, CDR1 is SEHNR and CDR2 is FQNEAQ (reference sequence). This CDR3 has 15 residues. The CDR3 coding sequence is TGTGCCAGCAGTTCCAAAGGGACAGGGGGCCCTGGCTACACCTTC. Protein product: CASSSKGTGGPGYTF.

The chain carries TRBV18 and TRBJ2-1; TRBD2 aligns across 10 bases. Germline V gene data show CDR1 as KGHSH and CDR2 as LQKENI. V shed 3 bases, J shed 9 bases, and the junction held 11 bases outside the gene matches. The CDR3 totals 16 residues. The CDR3: CASSPTAASGSGEQFF. As DNA, the CDR3 is TGTGCCAGCTCACCCACCGCGGCTAGCGGGAGCGGTGAGCAGTTCTTC.

This rearrangement joins TRBV19 to TRBJ1-5; 7 positions agree with TRBD1. The CDR3 extends over 16 amino acids. The germline V gene encodes CDR1 LNHDA and CDR2 SQIVND (reference sequence). The V segment lost 4 bases and the J segment 9 bases; nucleotides outside the gene matches: 15. In nucleotides, the CDR3 is TGTGCCAGTAGTAGTCCACGGGACAGCACTTTGCCGCCCCAGCATTTT. It codes for CASSSPRDSTLPPQHF. The full variable domain, in which reference TRBV19 and TRBJ1-5 provide the parts outside the CDR3, is DGGITQSPKYLFRKEGQNVTLSCEQNLNHDAMYWYRQDPGQGLRLIYYSQIVNDFQKGDIAEGYSVSREKKESFPLTVTSAQKNPTAFYLCASSSPRDSTLPPQHFGDGTRLSIL.

This chain links TRBV19 with TRBJ2-1, with 14 positions matching TRBD2. The CDR3 runs to 18 residues. V lost 3 bases to trimming and J lost 5 bases; unmatched junction nucleotides: 9. The germline V gene encodes CDR1 LNHDA and CDR2 SQIVND (reference sequence). The CDR3 DNA follows: TGTGCCAGTAGTATGGGACTAGCGGGAGTAAGGTGGGACAATGAGCAGTTCTTC. The encoded protein is CASSMGLAGVRWDNEQFF.

The rearrangement links TRBV18 to TRBJ1-4; a possible D gene is TRBD1 (5 bases). Trimming left V 3 bases short and J 8 bases short, with 19 bases between. This CDR3 is 16 amino acids long. Germline V gene data show CDR1 as KGHSH and CDR2 as LQKENI. In nucleotides, the CDR3 is TGTGCCAGCTCACCGCCATCGGGGGGATATTACGAAAAACTGTTTTTT. Its translation is CASSPPSGGYYEKLFF.

The V and J genes are TRBV5-1 and TRBJ2-3, with D possibly matching TRBD2 (6 bases). This CDR3 region has 13 residues. Germline values: CDR1 SGHRS, CDR2 YFSETQ. V gave up 4 bases and J gave up 6 bases, with 12 bases separating them. The CDR3 loop reads CASSIRLVDTQYF. As DNA, the CDR3 is TGCGCCAGCAGCATACGACTAGTGGATACGCAGTATTTT.

The sample holds one count of this clone. V is TRBV6-5 and J is TRBJ1-3; possible D gene TRBD1, 6 bases. This CDR3 has 15 residues. With 0 bases removed from V and 3 bases from J, the gap between germline ends came to 9 bases. From germline, CDR1 is MNHEY and CDR2 SVGAGI. This CDR3 is CASSYSGDIGNTIYF. DNA for the CDR3: TGTGCCAGCAGTTACTCAGGGGACATTGGAAACACCATATATTTT.

The rearrangement joins TRBV6-1 to TRBJ1-5; D is possibly TRBD1 (6 bases). This CDR3 comprises 15 residues. V was clipped by 6 bases and J by 6 bases, with 18 bases between them. CDR1 is MNHNS and CDR2 is SASEGT in the germline V gene. The CDR3 here is CASSGQTNGGQPQHF. The CDR3 DNA reads TGTGCCAGCAGCGGACAGACTAACGGAGGTCAGCCCCAGCATTTT.

The rearrangement links TRBV13 to TRBJ2-5; D remains unclear. The germline CDR1 and CDR2 sequences are PRHDT and FYEKMQ (reference sequence). CDR3 length: 12 residues. V shed 3 bases and J shed 5 bases, with 7 bases lying between them. The CDR3 region is CASSFKRETQYF. CDR3 nucleotides: TGTGCCAGCAGCTTCAAGCGTGAGACCCAGTACTTC.

The chain joins TRBV7-6 to TRBJ2-6; TRBD1 might be the D (5 bases). The CDR3 loop spans 17 amino acids. Germline V gives CDR1 SGHVS, CDR2 FNYEAQ. Trimming removed 0 bases from V and 2 bases from J, with 11 bases in between. In DNA form, the CDR3 reads TGTGCCAGCAGCTTAGCCGACAGCTTGGCTGGGGCCAACGTCCTGACTTTC. This codes for CASSLADSLAGANVLTF.

The chain joins TRBV28 to TRBJ2-7; 7 bases agree with TRBD2. The germline V gene encodes CDR1 MDHEN and CDR2 SYDVKM. Unmatched junction bases numbered 11, after V lost 3 bases and J lost 6 bases. This CDR3 has 15 amino acids. The CDR3 region has the DNA TGTGCCAGCAGTTTCGGCGGGGAGGGAGGTGGCGAGCAGTACTTC. Its protein is CASSFGGEGGGEQYF.